Below are 18 T cell receptor beta chains sequenced from a single sample in a study of Tregs in tolerant kidney transplant recipients. This table comes from immunoSEQ multiplex PCR, and its TCRdb copy is limited to in-frame clones, with some not included. Of under 85,000 clones in the sample, 70% to 90% were seen once. The starting material was CD4+ T cells from blood, obtained before the transplant. These receptor sequences come from a human donor who received a combined kidney and bone marrow transplant.

As DNA, the CDR3 is TGCGCCAGCAGTGAACGGGGGAACTATGGCTACACCTTC. Protein sequence: CASSERGNYGYTF. The V and J genes are TRBV10-2 and TRBJ1-2; D is possibly TRBD1 (5 bases). The germline V gene encodes CDR1 WSHSY and CDR2 SAAADI. The CDR3 sequence is 13 residues long. Trimming pared 3 bases from V and 2 bases from J, leaving 7 bases between.

This clone is a singleton in its sample. The V and J genes are TRBV19 and TRBJ2-7, with TRBD2 as a possible D gene (5 bases). This CDR3 region has 13 residues. Germline CDR1 and CDR2: LNHDA and SQIVND (reference sequence). V dropped 4 bases and J dropped 3 bases, with 10 bases sitting between them. The CDR3 reads CASSTGEGYEQYF. The CDR3 region has the DNA TGTGCCAGTAGTACGGGTGAGGGCTACGAGCAGTACTTC.

The V call is TRBV19, the J call TRBJ2-2; 10 positions match TRBD2. CDR1 and CDR2 from the germline V gene are LNHDA and SQIVND (reference sequence). Trimming removed 5 bases from V and 5 bases from J; junction bases left unmatched: 8. The CDR3 loop spans 16 amino acids. The CDR3 nucleotides read TGTGCCAGTAGTGGGGCTAGCGGGAGTCAAACCGGGGAGCTGTTTTTT. As protein: CASSGASGSQTGELFF.

The CDR3 reads CATSGTGSWEKLFF. The CDR3 coding sequence is TGTGCCACCAGCGGGACAGGGTCCTGGGAAAAACTGTTTTTT. The rearrangement joins TRBV15 to TRBJ1-4; 9 bases align to TRBD1. The CDR3 is made up of 14 amino acids. From germline, CDR1 is LNHNV and CDR2 YYDKDF (reference sequence). The V segment lost 5 bases and the J segment 8 bases; nucleotides outside the gene matches: 6.

The chain has TRBV30 and TRBJ2-1; D gene ambiguous. Germline CDR1 is GTSNPN and CDR2 is SVGIG (reference sequence). V was clipped by 2 bases and J by 0 bases, with 5 bases between them. The CDR3 runs to 13 residues. The CDR3: CAWSKSSYNEQFF. The CDR3 DNA reads TGTGCCTGGAGTAAGAGCTCCTACAATGAGCAGTTCTTC.

This clone was picked up one time. The CDR3 DNA is TGTGCCAGCAGTCGAACGGGGACAGTGGGTGAGGCCCAGTACTTC. Amino acids: CASSRTGTVGEAQYF. This sequence joins TRBV7-2 and TRBJ2-5, with TRBD1 matching 7 bases. The CDR3 totals 15 residues. V lost 6 bases and J lost 9; bases outside the gene matches: 16. Germline CDR1 reads SGHTA; CDR2 reads FQGNSA.

The chain recombines TRBV11-2 with TRBJ1-4; 10 bases are a match to TRBD1. With 5 bases clipped from V and 7 bases from J, the junction kept 7 bases outside the gene matches. Germline V gene data show CDR1 as SGHAT and CDR2 as FQNNGV. CDR3 length equals 15 residues. The CDR3 here is CASSKTGGEGEKLFF. The DNA for the CDR3 is TGTGCCAGCAGCAAGACAGGGGGCGAGGGTGAAAAACTGTTTTTT.

J is TRBJ2-7 and V is TRBV6-5; 7 nucleotides line up with TRBD1. The trim removed 5 bases at V and 3 bases at J, leaving 7 bases unmatched. Germline lookup yields CDR1 MNHEY and CDR2 SVGAGI. The CDR3 is 14 residues long. The CDR3 bases are TGTGCCAGCAGTGTCCGGGACAGCCTCTACGAGCAGTACTTC. As protein: CASSVRDSLYEQYF.

This clone was found once. The V and J genes are TRBV6-1 and TRBJ2-6; unclear D gene. Germline CDR1 reads MNHNS; CDR2 reads SASEGT. Trimming cost V 2 bases and J 0 bases, with 5 bases left between them. CDR3 size: 15 residues. CDR3 DNA sequence: TGTGCCAGCAGTGAACGTTTCTCTGGGGCCAACGTCCTGACTTTC. It translates to CASSERFSGANVLTF.

This clone has just a few counts. The rearrangement uses TRBV27 and TRBJ1-5, with no clear D. Per germline, CDR1 MNHEY and CDR2 SMNVEV (reference sequence). Trimming removed 4 bases at V and 3 bases at J, with 7 bases between. CDR3 length: 13 residues. CDR3 nucleotide sequence: TGTGCCAGCAGTTCCAGGCCCAATCAGCCCCAGCATTTT. The encoded protein is CASSSRPNQPQHF.

This sequence joins TRBV2 and TRBJ2-3; D is unresolved. The V end was cut by 4 bases, the J end by 7 bases, with 9 bases between. The germline gives CDR1 SNHLY, CDR2 FYNNEI. CDR3 length: 12 amino acids. CDR3 loop: CASSARQNTQYF. The CDR3 DNA is TGTGCCAGCAGTGCCAGGCAGAATACGCAGTATTTT.

This rearrangement joins TRBV6-1 to TRBJ1-5; 12 bases match TRBD1. After removal of 8 bases from V and 6 bases from J, the junction contained 8 bases not matched to a gene. Germline V lookup: CDR1 MNHNS, CDR2 SASEGT. The CDR3 spans 15 residues. CDR3 sequence (DNA): TGTGCCAGCCTATCTGGGACAGGGGGCTTTCAGCCCCAGCATTTT. As protein: CASLSGTGGFQPQHF.

This chain uses TRBV5-1 with TRBJ1-3; 10 bases align to TRBD1. Trimming took 4 bases from V and 4 from J; bases not matched to a gene: 8. In germline, CDR1 is SGHRS, CDR2 YFSETQ. The CDR3 sequence is 16 residues long. The CDR3 bases are TGCGCCAGCAGCCGAACCGGGACAGGGGTGGGAAACACCATATATTTT. Translation gives CASSRTGTGVGNTIYF.

This clone was seen just once. The V and J genes are TRBV28 and TRBJ2-7, with TRBD1 matching 10 bases. The CDR3 spans 17 residues. Looked up from germline, CDR1 is MDHEN and CDR2 is SYDVKM. The V and J ends lost 4 bases and 0 bases, in that order; junction bases with no gene match: 9. CDR3 residues: CASSWDRGWQSSYEQYF. As DNA, the CDR3 is TGTGCCAGCAGTTGGGACAGGGGATGGCAAAGCTCCTACGAGCAGTACTTC.

The V gene is TRBV28, the J gene TRBJ1-1; TRBD1 matches at 7 bases. Trimming cost V 6 bases and J 9 bases; bases outside gene matches: 16. CDR1 MDHEN and CDR2 SYDVKM come from the germline V gene. The CDR3 spans 15 residues. CDR3 DNA: TGTGCCAGCAGGTCCGGGACAGAGCTCCCAATCCAAGCTTTCTTT. Translated: CASRSGTELPIQAFF.

The chain employs TRBV14 and TRBJ2-3, with D hard to call. The CDR3 has 12 residues. Trimming cost V 5 bases and J 5 bases, with 8 bases left between them. Germline CDR1 SGHDN, CDR2 FVKESK. The CDR3 here is CASSITGDTQYF. The DNA for the CDR3 is TGTGCCAGCAGCATCACTGGAGATACGCAGTATTTT.

V is TRBV2 and J is TRBJ1-2, with D maybe TRBD1 (5 bases). V lost 1 base and J 3 bases, leaving 6 bases between the germline ends. The CDR3 has 13 residues. Germline CDR1 reads SNHLY; CDR2 reads FYNNEI. CDR3 sequence (DNA): TGTGCCAGCAGTGAAGGGGGCGACTATGGCTACACCTTC. Residues: CASSEGGDYGYTF. Together with reference TRBV2 and TRBJ1-2, the CDR3 gives the full variable domain: EPEVTQTPSHQVTQMGQEVILRCVPISNHLYFYWYRQILGQKVEFLVSFYNNEISEKSEIFDDQFSVERPDGSNFTLKIRSTKLEDSAMYFCASSEGGDYGYTFGSGTRLTVV.

This chain connects TRBV6-5 to TRBJ1-3; TRBD1 matches 9 bases. CDR3 length equals 14 residues. Germline assignment: CDR1 MNHEY and CDR2 SVGAGI. Germline trimming cut 6 bases from V and 2 bases from J; bases unmatched to any gene: 2. The CDR3 nucleotides are TGTGCCAGCAGCCGGACAGGGGCTGGAAACACCATATATTTT. As protein: CASSRTGAGNTIYF.